Described below is a single T cell receptor (beta chain) sequence and its context. Its antigen remains unidentified. The sample originates from a study of neurological immune-mediated disorders. General study results and limits: Expanded clones shared no identical CDR3 amino acid sequences across subjects, which suggested private TCR-beta repertoires in all groups.

The CDR3 is made up of 16 amino acids. CDR1 and CDR2 from the germline V gene are SEHNR and FQNEAQ (reference sequence). V lost 3 bases and J lost 2; bases outside the gene matches: 8. TCRdb processed the 5' RACE reads anew with MiXCR; each CDR3 protein has one entry. Of roughly 50,000 distinct CDR3 sequences listed, approximately 12% are singletons. Time point of the sample: longitudinal time-point 3. This sequence was found in a male donor with HTLV-1-associated myelopathy (HAM/TSP). The chain couples TRBV7-9 to TRBJ2-7; 9 bases fit TRBD1. Sequenced material: PBMCs. The CDR3 reads CASSFMPGQGTYEQYF. The CDR3 DNA follows: TGTGCCAGCAGCTTTATGCCGGGACAGGGAACCTACGAGCAGTACTTC. The full variable domain, its missing parts supplied by reference TRBV7-9 and TRBJ2-7, is DTGVSQNPRHKITKRGQNVTFRCDPISEHNRLYWYRQTLGQGPEFLTYFQNEAQLEKSRLLSDRFSAERPKGSFSTLEIQRTEQGDSAMYLCASSFMPGQGTYEQYFGPGTRLTVT.